A few counts support the clone carrying this TCR beta chain. Its antigen is not identified. Clones were read by immunoSEQ multiplex PCR, and TCRdb kept only the in-frame ones, dropping some. This table has 840 or so clones, roughly 77% appearing once. These data originate in a study of stem cell transplantation in POMP-related autoinflammatory disease. CDR1 and CDR2 (germline): SGHTA, FQGTGA. V was cut by 6 bases and J by 5 bases, with 13 bases left in between. There are 13 residues in the CDR3. Findings and caveats of the study: In PRAID patients, the number of distinct TRB V-J gene pairings was restricted.

This receptor was obtained from a human patient with POMP-related autoinflammation and immune dysregulation (PRAID). The T cells may partly be graft donor cells. Specimen: Tregs from PBMCs, collected after stem cell transplantation. The rearrangement uses TRBV7-3 and TRBJ1-1, with a possible D match to TRBD1 (5 bases). The CDR3 loop is CASSIGARTEAFF. The CDR3 bases are TGTGCCAGCAGTATAGGGGCCCGGACTGAAGCTTTCTTT.